The 2 T cell receptor beta chains presented below share a single source sample, sequenced in a study of OX40 agonist ivuxolimab in advanced cancers. Libraries were made using the immunoSEQ multiplex PCR assay. TCRdb holds this immuneACCESS table with in-frame rearrangements only. Some clones are missing; in checked studies, unresolved V genes explain under half, and the rest has no known cause. In this sample the table shows tens of thousands of clones, 87% of which occur a single time. 0.31% of the sample belongs to the ten largest clones. The sequenced sample was CD4+ or CD8+ T cells sorted from blood, obtained in a trial of the OX40 agonist ivuxolimab. The source of these receptors is an adult with an advanced solid tumor such as melanoma, head and neck, liver or kidney cancer.

The chain recombines TRBV7-9 with TRBJ1-1; 9 bases are a match to TRBD1. The CDR3 extends over 16 amino acids. V shed 5 bases, J shed 5 bases, and the junction held 12 bases outside the gene matches. Germline CDR1 reads SEHNR; CDR2 reads FQNEAQ (reference sequence). CDR3 DNA sequence: TGTGCCAGCAGCCCACACTTCGGACAGGGGAGGACTGAAGCTTTCTTT. Translated, it gives CASSPHFGQGRTEAFF.

The V call is TRBV19, the J call TRBJ1-2, with TRBD1 matching 11 bases. V shed 8 bases and J 7 bases; nucleotides not matched to a gene: 18. The CDR3 contains 17 residues. Germline values: CDR1 LNHDA, CDR2 SQIVND (reference sequence). The CDR3 DNA is TGTGCCAGTGGATATTATCCCGGGACAGGGGGATGGAGTGGCTACACCTTC. Translation gives CASGYYPGTGGWSGYTF.